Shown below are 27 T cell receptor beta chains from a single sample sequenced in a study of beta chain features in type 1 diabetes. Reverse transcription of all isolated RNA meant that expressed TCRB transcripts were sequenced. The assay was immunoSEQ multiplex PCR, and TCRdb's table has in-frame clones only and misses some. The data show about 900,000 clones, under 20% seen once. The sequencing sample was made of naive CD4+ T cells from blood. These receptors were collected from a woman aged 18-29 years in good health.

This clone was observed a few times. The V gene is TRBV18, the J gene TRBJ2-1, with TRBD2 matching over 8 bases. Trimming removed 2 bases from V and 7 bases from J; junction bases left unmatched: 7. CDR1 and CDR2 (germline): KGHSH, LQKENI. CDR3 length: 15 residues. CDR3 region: CASSPISGSGNEQFF. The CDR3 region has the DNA TGTGCCAGCTCACCAATCAGCGGGAGCGGGAATGAGCAGTTCTTC. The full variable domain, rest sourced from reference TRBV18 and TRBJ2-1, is NAGVMQNPRHLVRRRGQEARLRCSPMKGHSHVYWYRQLPEEGLKFMVYLQKENIIDESGMPKERFSAEFPKEGPSILRIQQVVRGDSAAYFCASSPISGSGNEQFFGPGTRLTVL.

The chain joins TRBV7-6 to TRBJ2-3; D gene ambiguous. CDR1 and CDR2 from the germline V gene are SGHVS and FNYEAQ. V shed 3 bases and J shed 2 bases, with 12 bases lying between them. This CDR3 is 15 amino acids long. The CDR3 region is CASSLGPPYTDTQYF. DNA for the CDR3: TGTGCCAGCAGCTTGGGTCCCCCTTACACAGATACGCAGTATTTT.

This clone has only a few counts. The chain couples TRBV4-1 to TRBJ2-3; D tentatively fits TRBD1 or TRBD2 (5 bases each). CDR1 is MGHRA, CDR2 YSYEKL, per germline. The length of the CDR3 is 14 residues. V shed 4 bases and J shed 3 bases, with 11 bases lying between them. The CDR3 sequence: CASSPRDLTDTQYF. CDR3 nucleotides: TGCGCCAGCAGCCCCCGGGACCTTACAGATACGCAGTATTTT.

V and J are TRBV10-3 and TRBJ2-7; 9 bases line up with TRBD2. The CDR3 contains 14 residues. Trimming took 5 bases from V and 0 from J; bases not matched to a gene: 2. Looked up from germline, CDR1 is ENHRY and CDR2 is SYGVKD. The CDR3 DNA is TGTGCCATCAGTTTTAGCGGGAGCTCCTACGAGCAGTACTTC. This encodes CAISFSGSSYEQYF.

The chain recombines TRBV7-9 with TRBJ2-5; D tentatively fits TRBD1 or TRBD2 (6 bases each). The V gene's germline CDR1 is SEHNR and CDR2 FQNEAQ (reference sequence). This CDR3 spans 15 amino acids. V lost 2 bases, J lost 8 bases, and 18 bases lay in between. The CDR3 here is CASSLTAGHPVTQYF. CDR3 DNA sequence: TGTGCCAGCAGCTTAACCGCGGGACACCCCGTAACCCAGTACTTC.

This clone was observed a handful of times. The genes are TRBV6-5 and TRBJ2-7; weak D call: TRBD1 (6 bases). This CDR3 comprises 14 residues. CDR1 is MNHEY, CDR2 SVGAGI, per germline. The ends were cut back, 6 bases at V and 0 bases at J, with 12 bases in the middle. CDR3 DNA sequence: TGTGCCAGCAGGACCCGGACAGACTCCTACGAGCAGTACTTC. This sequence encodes CASRTRTDSYEQYF.

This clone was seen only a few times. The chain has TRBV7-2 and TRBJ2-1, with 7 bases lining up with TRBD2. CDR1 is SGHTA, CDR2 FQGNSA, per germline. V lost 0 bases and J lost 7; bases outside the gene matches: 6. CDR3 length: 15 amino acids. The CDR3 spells CASSLARLASNEQFF. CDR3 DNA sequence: TGTGCCAGCAGCTTAGCGAGACTAGCATCTAATGAGCAGTTCTTC.

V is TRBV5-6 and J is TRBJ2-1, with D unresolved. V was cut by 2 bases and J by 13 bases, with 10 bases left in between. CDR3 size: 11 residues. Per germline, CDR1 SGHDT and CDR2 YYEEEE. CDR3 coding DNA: TGTGCCAGCAGCTTCAACAGATTACAGTTCTTC. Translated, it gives CASSFNRLQFF.

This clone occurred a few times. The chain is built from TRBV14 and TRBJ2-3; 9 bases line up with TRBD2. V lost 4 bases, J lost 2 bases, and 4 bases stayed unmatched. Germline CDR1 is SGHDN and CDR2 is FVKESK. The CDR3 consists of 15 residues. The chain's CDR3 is CASSPRLAATDTQYF. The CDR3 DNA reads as TGTGCCAGCAGCCCTAGACTAGCGGCCACAGATACGCAGTATTTT.

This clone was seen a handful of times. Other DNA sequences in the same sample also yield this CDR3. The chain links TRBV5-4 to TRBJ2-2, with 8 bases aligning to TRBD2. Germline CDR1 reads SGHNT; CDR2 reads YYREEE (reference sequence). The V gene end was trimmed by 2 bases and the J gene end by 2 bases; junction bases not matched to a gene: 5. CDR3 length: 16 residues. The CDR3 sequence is CASSLGGRSNTGELFF. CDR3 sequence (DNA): TGTGCCAGCAGCTTAGGCGGGAGGTCCAACACCGGGGAGCTGTTTTTT.

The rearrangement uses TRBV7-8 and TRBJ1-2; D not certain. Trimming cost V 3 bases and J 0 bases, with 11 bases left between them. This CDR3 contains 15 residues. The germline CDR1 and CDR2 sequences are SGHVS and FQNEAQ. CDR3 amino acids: CASSFWGTPNYGYTF. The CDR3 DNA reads TGTGCCAGCAGCTTTTGGGGAACTCCTAACTATGGCTACACCTTC.

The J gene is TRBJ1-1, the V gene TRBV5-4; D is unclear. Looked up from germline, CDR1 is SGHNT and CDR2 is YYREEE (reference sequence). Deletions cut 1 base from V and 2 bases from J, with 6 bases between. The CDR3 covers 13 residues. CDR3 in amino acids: CASSLYTNTEAFF. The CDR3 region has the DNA TGTGCCAGCAGCTTGTATACTAACACTGAAGCTTTCTTT.

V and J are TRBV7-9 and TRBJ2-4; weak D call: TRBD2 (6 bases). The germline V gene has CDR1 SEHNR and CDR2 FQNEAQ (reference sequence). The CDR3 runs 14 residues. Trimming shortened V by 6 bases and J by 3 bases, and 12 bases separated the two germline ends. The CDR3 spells CASSTGRVKNIQYF. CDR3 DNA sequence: TGTGCCAGCAGTACCGGGAGAGTCAAAAACATTCAGTACTTC.

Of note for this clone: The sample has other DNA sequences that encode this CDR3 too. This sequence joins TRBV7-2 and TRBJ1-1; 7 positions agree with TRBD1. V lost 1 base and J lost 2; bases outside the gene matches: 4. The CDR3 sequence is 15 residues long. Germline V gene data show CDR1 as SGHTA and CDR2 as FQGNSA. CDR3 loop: CASSLVGGGNTEAFF. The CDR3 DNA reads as TGTGCCAGCAGCTTAGTAGGAGGGGGCAACACTGAAGCTTTCTTT.

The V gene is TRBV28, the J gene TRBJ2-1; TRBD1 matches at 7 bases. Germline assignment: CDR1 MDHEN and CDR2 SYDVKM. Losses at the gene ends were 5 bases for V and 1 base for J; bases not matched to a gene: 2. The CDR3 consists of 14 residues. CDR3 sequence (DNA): TGTGCCAGCAGTACAGGGGAATCCTACAATGAGCAGTTCTTC. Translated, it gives CASSTGESYNEQFF.

CDR3 DNA: TGCGCCAGCAGCTTGGGGGCAGGAGAATACGAGCAGTACTTC. It yields the protein CASSLGAGEYEQYF. The chain uses TRBV5-1 and TRBJ2-7; the D is unclear. This CDR3 contains 14 residues. The germline CDR1 and CDR2 sequences are SGHRS and YFSETQ. Trimming pared 0 bases from V and 4 bases from J, leaving 11 bases between. Based on the CDR3 plus reference TRBV5-1 and TRBJ2-7, the full variable domain is KAGVTQTPRYLIKTRGQQVTLSCSPISGHRSVSWYQQTPGQGLQFLFEYFSETQRNKGNFPGRFSGRQFSNSRSEMNVSTLELGDSALYLCASSLGAGEYEQYFGPGTRLTVT.

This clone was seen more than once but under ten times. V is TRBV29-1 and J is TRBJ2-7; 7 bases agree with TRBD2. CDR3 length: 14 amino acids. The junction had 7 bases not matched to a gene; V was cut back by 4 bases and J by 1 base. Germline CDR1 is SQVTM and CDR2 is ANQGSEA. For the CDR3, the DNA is TGCAGCGTTGGGGTGCTAGCGGAGTCCTACGAGCAGTACTTC. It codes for CSVGVLAESYEQYF.

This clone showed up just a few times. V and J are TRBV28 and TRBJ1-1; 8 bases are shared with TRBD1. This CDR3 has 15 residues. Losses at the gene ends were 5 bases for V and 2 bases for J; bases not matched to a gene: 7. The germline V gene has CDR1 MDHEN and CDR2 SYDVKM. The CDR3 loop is CASSPPRGLNTEAFF. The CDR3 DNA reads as TGTGCCAGCAGTCCTCCCAGGGGGCTCAACACTGAAGCTTTCTTT.

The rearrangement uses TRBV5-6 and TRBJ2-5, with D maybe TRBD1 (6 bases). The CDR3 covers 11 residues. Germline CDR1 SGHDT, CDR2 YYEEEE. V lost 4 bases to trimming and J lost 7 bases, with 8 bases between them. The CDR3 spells CASSIQGTQYF. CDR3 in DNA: TGTGCCAGCAGCATACAGGGGACCCAGTACTTC.

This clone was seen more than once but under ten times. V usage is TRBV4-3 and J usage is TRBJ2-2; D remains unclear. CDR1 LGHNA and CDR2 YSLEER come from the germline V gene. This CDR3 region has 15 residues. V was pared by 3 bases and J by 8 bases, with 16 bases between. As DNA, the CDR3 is TGCGCCAGCAGCCAGGCGACTCAGGCGACGGGGGAGCTGTTTTTT. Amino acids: CASSQATQATGELFF.

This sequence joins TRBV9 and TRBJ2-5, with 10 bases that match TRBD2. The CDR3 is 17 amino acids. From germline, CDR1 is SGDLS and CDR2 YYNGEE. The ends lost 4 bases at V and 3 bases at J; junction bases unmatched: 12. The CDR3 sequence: CASSRAGGPSHEETQYF. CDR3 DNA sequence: TGTGCCAGCAGCCGAGCGGGAGGGCCCTCCCATGAAGAGACCCAGTACTTC.

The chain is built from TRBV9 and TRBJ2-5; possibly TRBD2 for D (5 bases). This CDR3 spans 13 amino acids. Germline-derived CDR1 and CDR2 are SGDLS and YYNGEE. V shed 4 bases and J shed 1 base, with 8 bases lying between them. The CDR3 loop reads CASSLGIQETQYF. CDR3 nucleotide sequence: TGTGCCAGCAGCCTCGGGATCCAAGAGACCCAGTACTTC.

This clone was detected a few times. CDR3 region: CASSLHSEAFF. The DNA for the CDR3 is TGTGCCAGCAGCTTACATAGTGAAGCTTTCTTT. V usage is TRBV7-3 and J usage is TRBJ1-1; D unresolved. Trimming stripped 2 bases from V and 7 bases from J, with 5 bases between. The length of the CDR3 is 11 residues. Germline lookup yields CDR1 SGHTA and CDR2 FQGTGA.

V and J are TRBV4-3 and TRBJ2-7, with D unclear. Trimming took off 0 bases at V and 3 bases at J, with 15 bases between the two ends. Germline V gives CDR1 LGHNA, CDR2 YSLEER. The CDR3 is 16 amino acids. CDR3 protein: CASSQDTARNYYEQYF. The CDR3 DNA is TGCGCCAGCAGCCAAGATACGGCGAGGAATTACTACGAGCAGTACTTC.

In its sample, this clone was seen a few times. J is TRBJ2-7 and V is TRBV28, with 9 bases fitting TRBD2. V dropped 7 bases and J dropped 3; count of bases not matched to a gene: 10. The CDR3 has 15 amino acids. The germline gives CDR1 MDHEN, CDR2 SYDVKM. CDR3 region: CASTSWLAGNYEQYF. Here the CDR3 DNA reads TGTGCCAGCACCTCCTGGCTAGCGGGAAACTACGAGCAGTACTTC.

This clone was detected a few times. The CDR3 bases are TGTGCCAGCAGTGCAAGCGAGAGCTCCTACGAGCAGTACTTC. Its translation: CASSASESSYEQYF. The chain combines TRBV6-6 with TRBJ2-7; no reliable D call. CDR3 length: 14 residues. Per the germline V gene, CDR1 is MNHNY and CDR2 is SVGAGI (reference sequence). Between the trimmed V and J ends, which lost 5 bases and 0 bases, there was a span of 11 bases.

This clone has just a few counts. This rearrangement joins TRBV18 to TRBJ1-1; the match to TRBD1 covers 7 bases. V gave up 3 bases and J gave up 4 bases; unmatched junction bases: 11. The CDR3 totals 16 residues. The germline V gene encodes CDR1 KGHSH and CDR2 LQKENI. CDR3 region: CASSPRDSPMATEAFF. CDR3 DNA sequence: TGTGCCAGCTCACCCCGGGACAGTCCGATGGCCACTGAAGCTTTCTTT.